A selection of T cell receptor beta chains follows, all from one sample in a study of beta chain features in type 1 diabetes. Assay used: immunoSEQ multiplex PCR; TCRdb lists only in-frame clones, some missing. Found here are around 300,000 clones, less than 15% of them singletons; the top ten hold 6.7%. The sample was central memory CD4+ T cells from blood. The origin of the receptors is a man aged 25 to 40 in good health. The CDR3 runs from the conserved cysteine through the conserved F or W. D genes are given only for firm matches. Clone size appears in some rows only: once, few, many, or a class for an expanded clone.

d_call j_call clone_size v_call cdr3_aa cdr3_nt
. TRBJ1-1 . TRBV30 CAWTFGGGTEAFF TGTGCCTGGACATTCGGGGGGGGCACTGAAGCTTTCTTT
. TRBJ2-1 few TRBV5-6 CASSLGNLVSNEQFF TGTGCCAGCAGCTTGGGGAACCTAGTGAGCAATGAGCAGTTCTTC
. TRBJ2-1 . TRBV4-3 CASSQPYRATVAHNEQFF TGCGCCAGCAGCCAACCCTACAGGGCGACAGTGGCTCACAATGAGCAGTTCTTC
. TRBJ2-1 many TRBV7-9 CASSLARVNEQFF TGTGCCAGCAGCTTAGCCCGGGTCAATGAGCAGTTCTTC
. TRBJ2-1 few TRBV5-1 CASSLRGSDNEQFF TGCGCCAGCAGCTTGAGGGGATCCGACAATGAGCAGTTCTTC
. TRBJ2-7 . TRBV7-8 CASSLVDDGRGLEQYF TGTGCCAGCAGCTTAGTGGATGACGGCAGGGGCTTAGAGCAGTACTTC
. TRBJ2-7 . TRBV7-2 CASSQRTGRISEQYF TGTGCCAGCAGCCAAAGAACAGGGAGGATCTCCGAGCAGTACTTC
. TRBJ2-4 few TRBV2 CASSEAGGGKNIQYF TGTGCCAGCAGTGAAGCGGGAGGAGGCAAAAACATTCAGTACTTC
. TRBJ1-1 . TRBV5-6 CASSFAGFSDTEAFF TGTGCCAGCAGCTTTGCGGGCTTTAGTGACACTGAAGCTTTCTTT
. TRBJ1-4 . TRBV4-3 CASSQDSRRKNEKLFF TGCGCCAGCAGCCAAGACTCGCGACGGAAGAATGAAAAACTGTTTTTT
TRBD2 TRBJ2-1 few TRBV11-3 CASSGRTSGYNEQFF TGTGCCAGCAGCGGGAGGACTAGCGGGTACAATGAGCAGTTCTTC
TRBD1 TRBJ2-5 . TRBV27 CASKAGGETQYF TGTGCCAGCAAGGCAGGGGGCGAGACCCAGTACTTC
. TRBJ1-2 . TRBV14 CASSQLLRGHSENPNYGYTF TGTGCCAGCAGCCAGCTGCTCAGGGGACATAGCGAGAATCCTAACTATGGCTACACCTTC
. TRBJ1-4 many TRBV6-1 CASSRAGGRVEKLFF TGTGCCAGCAGCCGTGCGGGGGGACGGGTTGAAAAACTGTTTTTT
. TRBJ1-6 . TRBV25-1 CASSELPGRTSDSPLHF TGTGCCAGCAGTGAACTCCCGGGTAGAACTTCAGATTCACCCCTCCACTTT
. TRBJ1-1 . TRBV6-5 CASSYRGQLNTEAFF TGTGCCAGCAGTTACCGAGGACAGTTGAACACTGAAGCTTTCTTT
TRBD2 TRBJ2-1 few TRBV7-8 CASSRGTTSYNEQFF TGTGCCAGCAGCCGGGGGACTACCTCCTACAATGAGCAGTTCTTC
. TRBJ1-5 many TRBV2 CASSEEVQPQHF TGTGCCAGCAGTGAAGAGGTTCAGCCCCAGCATTTT
. TRBJ1-1 . TRBV11-3 CASSVGGLTEAFF TGTGCCAGCAGCGTCGGGGGGCTGACTGAAGCTTTCTTT
. TRBJ1-1 few TRBV6-1 CASRQGWNTEAFF TGTGCCAGCAGACAGGGATGGAACACTGAAGCTTTCTTT
. TRBJ2-2 few TRBV5-1 CASSLAPPFISPGELFF TGCGCCAGCAGCTTGGCCCCACCATTCATCTCCCCCGGGGAGCTGTTTTTT
. TRBJ2-5 few TRBV15 CATGKYQETQYF TGTGCCACCGGGAAGTACCAAGAGACCCAGTACTTC
. TRBJ1-2 . TRBV14 CASSQGDNWRHGYTF TGTGCCAGCAGCCAAGGGGACAACTGGAGGCATGGCTACACCTTC
. TRBJ2-1 . TRBV4-1 CASSQPGTRIYNEQFF TGCGCCAGCAGCCAACCCGGGACAAGGATTTACAATGAGCAGTTCTTC
. TRBJ2-5 . TRBV7-8 CASRTSGRGKTQYF TGTGCCAGCAGAACTTCCGGGAGAGGGAAGACCCAGTACTTC
. TRBJ2-1 . TRBV2 CASKRDGTYNEQFF TGTGCCAGCAAAAGGGACGGAACCTACAATGAGCAGTTCTTC